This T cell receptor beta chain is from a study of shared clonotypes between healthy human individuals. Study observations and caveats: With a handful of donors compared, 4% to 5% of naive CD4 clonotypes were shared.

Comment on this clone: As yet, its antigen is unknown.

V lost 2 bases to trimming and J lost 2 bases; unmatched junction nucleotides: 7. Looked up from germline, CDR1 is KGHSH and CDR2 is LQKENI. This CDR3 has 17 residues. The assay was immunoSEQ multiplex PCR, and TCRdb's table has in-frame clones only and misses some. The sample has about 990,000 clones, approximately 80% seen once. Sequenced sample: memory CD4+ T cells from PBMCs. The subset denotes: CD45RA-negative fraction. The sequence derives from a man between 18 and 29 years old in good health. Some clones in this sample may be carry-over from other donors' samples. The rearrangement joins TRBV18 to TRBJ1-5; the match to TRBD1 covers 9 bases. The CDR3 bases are TGTGCCAGCTCACCAACGGCCACAGGGGGCGGCAATCAGCCCCAGCATTTT. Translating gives CASSPTATGGGNQPQHF.